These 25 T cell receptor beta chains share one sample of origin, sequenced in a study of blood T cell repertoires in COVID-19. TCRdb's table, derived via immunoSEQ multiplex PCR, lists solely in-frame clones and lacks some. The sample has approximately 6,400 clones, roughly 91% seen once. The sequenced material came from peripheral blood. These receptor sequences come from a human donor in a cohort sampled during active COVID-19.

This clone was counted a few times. CDR3 loop: CASSISVQETQYF. The CDR3 DNA reads TGTGCCAGTAGTATATCGGTCCAAGAGACCCAGTACTTC. This chain connects TRBV19 to TRBJ2-5; D gene ambiguous. Germline V gene lookup returns CDR1 LNHDA and CDR2 SQIVND (reference sequence). Trimming took off 2 bases at V and 1 base at J, with 5 bases between the two ends. The CDR3 runs 13 residues.

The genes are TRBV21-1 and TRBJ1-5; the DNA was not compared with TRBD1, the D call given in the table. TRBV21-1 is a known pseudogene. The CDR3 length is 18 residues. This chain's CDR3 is CASSKTGTGGFSNQPQHF. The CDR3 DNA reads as TGTGCCAGCAGCAAAACCGGGACAGGGGGCTTCAGCAATCAGCCCCAGCATTTT.

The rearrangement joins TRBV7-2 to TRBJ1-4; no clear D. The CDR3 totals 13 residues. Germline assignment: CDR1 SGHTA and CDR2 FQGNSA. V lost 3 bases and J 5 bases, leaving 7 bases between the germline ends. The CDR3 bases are TGTGCCAGCAGCTTGGGAGGGAATGAAAAACTGTTTTTT. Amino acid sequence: CASSLGGNEKLFF.

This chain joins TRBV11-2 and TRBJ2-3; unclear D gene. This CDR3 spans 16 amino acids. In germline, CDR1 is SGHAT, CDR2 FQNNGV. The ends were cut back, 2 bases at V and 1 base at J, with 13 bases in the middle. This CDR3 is CASSLLQVLGTDTQYF. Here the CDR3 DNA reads TGTGCCAGCAGCTTACTCCAGGTCCTTGGCACAGATACGCAGTATTTT.

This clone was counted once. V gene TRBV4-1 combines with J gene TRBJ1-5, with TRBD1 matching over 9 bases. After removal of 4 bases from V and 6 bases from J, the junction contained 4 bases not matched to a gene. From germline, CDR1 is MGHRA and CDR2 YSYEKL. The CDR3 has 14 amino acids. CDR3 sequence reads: CASSRKQGAQPQHF. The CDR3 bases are TGCGCCAGCAGCCGAAAACAGGGGGCTCAGCCCCAGCATTTT.

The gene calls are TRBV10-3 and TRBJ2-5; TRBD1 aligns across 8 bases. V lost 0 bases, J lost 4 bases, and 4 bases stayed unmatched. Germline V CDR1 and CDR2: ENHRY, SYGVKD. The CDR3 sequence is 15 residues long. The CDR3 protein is CAISESQGAGETQYF. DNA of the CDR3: TGTGCCATCAGTGAGTCGCAGGGGGCCGGAGAGACCCAGTACTTC.

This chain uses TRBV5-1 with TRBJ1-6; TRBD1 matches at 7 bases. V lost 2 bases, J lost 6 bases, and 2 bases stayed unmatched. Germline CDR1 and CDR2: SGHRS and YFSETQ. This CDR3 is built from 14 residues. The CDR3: CASSFRDSNSPLHF. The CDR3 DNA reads TGCGCCAGCAGCTTCCGGGACAGTAATTCACCCCTCCACTTT.

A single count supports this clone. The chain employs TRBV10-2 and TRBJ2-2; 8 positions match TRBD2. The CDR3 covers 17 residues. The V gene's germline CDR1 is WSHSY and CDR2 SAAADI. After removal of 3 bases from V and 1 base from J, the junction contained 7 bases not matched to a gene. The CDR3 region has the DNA TGCGCCAGCAGTGAAGGAGGGCTAGCGGGGAACACCGGGGAGCTGTTTTTT. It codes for CASSEGGLAGNTGELFF.

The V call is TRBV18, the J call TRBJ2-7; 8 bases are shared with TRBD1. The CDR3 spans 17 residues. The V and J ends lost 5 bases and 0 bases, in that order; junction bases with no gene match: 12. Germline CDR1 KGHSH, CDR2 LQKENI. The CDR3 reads CASSRGRQGYTSYEQYF. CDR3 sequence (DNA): TGTGCCAGCTCAAGGGGGAGACAGGGGTATACCTCCTACGAGCAGTACTTC.

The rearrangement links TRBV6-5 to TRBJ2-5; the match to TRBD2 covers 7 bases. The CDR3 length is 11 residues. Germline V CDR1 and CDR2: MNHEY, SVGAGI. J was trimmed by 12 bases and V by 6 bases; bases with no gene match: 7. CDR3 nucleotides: TGTGCCAGCAGCGAGTTTGGGGGGGAGTACTTC. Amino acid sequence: CASSEFGGEYF.

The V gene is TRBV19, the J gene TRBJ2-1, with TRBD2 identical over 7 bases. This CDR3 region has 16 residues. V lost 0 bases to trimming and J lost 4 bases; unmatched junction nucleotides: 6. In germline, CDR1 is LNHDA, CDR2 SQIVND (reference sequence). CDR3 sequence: CASSIDIQREYNEQFF. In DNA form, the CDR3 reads TGTGCCAGTAGTATAGATATCCAGCGGGAATACAATGAGCAGTTCTTC. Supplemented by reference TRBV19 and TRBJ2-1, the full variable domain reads DGGITQSPKYLFRKEGQNVTLSCEQNLNHDAMYWYRQDPGQGLRLIYYSQIVNDFQKGDIAEGYSVSREKKESFPLTVTSAQKNPTAFYLCASSIDIQREYNEQFFGPGTRLTVL.

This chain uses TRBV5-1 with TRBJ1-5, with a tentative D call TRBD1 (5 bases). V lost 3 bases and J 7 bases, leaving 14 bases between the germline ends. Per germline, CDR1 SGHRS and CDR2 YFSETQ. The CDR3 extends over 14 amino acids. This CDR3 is CASSWGLGGQPQHF. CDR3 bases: TGCGCCAGCAGCTGGGGACTGGGAGGACAGCCCCAGCATTTT.

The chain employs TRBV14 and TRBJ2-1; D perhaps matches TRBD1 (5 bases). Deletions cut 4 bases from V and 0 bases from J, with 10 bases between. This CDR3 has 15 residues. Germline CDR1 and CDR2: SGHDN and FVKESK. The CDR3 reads CASSPHRSSYNEQFF. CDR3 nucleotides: TGTGCCAGCAGCCCCCACAGGAGCTCCTACAATGAGCAGTTCTTC.

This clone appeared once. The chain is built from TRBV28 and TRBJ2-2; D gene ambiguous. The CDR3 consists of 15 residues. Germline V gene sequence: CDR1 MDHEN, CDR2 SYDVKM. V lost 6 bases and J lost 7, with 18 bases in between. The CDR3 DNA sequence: TGTGCCAGCAGAACTCAGCAACTACCCCTCGGGGAGCTGTTTTTT. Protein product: CASRTQQLPLGELFF.

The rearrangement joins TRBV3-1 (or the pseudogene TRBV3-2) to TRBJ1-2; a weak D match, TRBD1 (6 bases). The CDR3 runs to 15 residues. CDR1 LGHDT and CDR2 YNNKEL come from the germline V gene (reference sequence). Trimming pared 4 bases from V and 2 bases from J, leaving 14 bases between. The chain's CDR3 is CASSPNLGANYGYTF. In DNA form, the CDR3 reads TGTGCCAGCAGCCCCAATTTGGGGGCCAACTATGGCTACACCTTC.

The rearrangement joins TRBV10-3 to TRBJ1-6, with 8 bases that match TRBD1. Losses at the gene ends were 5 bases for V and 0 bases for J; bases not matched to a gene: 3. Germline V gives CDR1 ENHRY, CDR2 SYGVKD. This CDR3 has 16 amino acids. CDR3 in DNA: TGTGCCATCAGTCAACAGGGGGGCTCCTATAATTCACCCCTCCACTTT. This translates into CAISQQGGSYNSPLHF.

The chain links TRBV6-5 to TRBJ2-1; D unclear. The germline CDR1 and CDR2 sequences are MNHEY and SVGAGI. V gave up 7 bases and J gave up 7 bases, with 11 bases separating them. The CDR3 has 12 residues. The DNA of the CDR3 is TGTGCCAGCACCTCGAGCGTAAATGAGCAGTTCTTC. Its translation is CASTSSVNEQFF.

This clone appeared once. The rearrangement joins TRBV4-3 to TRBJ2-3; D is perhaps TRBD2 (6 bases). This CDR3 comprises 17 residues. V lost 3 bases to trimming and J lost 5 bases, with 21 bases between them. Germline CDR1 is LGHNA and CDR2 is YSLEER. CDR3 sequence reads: CASSQTRAGGEGDTQYF. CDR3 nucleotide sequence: TGCGCCAGCAGCCAGACGCGAGCGGGCGGGGAAGGAGATACGCAGTATTTT.

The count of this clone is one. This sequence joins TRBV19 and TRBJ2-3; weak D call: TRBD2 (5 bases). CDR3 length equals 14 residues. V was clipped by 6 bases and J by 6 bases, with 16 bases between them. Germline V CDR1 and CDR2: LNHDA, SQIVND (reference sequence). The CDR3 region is CASSHSSSDDTQYF. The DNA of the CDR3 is TGTGCCAGTAGCCACTCTAGCTCTGACGATACGCAGTATTTT.

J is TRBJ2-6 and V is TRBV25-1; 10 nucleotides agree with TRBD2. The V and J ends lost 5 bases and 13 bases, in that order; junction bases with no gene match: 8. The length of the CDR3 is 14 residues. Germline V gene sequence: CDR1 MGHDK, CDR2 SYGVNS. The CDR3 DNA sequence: TGTGCCAGCAGTCCGAACCAGCGGGGGGGAGTCCTGACTTTC. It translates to CASSPNQRGGVLTF.

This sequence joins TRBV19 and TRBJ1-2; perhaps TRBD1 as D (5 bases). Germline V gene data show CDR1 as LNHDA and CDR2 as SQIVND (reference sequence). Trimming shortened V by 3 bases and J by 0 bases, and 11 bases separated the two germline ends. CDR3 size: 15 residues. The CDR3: CASSITGPANYGYTF. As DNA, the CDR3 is TGTGCCAGTAGTATTACAGGACCCGCTAACTATGGCTACACCTTC.

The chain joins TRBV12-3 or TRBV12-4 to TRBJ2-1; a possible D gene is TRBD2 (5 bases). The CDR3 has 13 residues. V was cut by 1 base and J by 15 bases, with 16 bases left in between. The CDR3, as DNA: TGTGCCAGCAGTTTAGGTGGGGTTGGGAGACCGTTCTTC. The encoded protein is CASSLGGVGRPFF.

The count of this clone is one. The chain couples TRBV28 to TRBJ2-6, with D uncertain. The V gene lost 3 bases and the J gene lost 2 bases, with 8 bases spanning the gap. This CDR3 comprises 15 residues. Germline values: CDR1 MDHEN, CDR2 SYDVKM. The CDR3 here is CASSFTTPGANVLTF. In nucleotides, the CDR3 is TGTGCCAGCAGTTTCACTACCCCTGGGGCCAACGTCCTGACTTTC.

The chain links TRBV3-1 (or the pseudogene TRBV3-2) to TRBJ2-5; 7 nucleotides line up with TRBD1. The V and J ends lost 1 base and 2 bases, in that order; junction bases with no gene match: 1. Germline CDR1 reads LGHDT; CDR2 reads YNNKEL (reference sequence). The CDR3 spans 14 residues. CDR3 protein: CASSQGQGQETQYF. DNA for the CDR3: TGTGCCAGCAGCCAAGGACAGGGTCAAGAGACCCAGTACTTC.

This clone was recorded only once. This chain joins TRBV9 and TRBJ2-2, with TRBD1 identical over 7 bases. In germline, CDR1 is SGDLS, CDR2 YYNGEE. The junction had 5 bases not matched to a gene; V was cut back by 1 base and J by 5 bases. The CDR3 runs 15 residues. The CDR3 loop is CASSVRPGGTGELFF. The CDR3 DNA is TGTGCCAGCAGCGTACGGCCAGGGGGAACCGGGGAGCTGTTTTTT.